This entry is about one T cell receptor beta chain. As yet, its antigen is unknown. These data originate in a study of blood T cells in healthy people across ages. CDR3 size: 19 residues. V lost 1 base and J lost 1, with 20 bases in between. The germline CDR1 and CDR2 sequences are SGHTA and FQGTGA. A sample-barcoded 5' primer and a J-beta primer mix were used in a second PCR of roughly 7 to 11 cycles. Via MiXCR, TCRdb re-called the 5' RACE reads, giving one row per CDR3 protein. Of 650,000 to 700,000 distinct CDR3 sequences listed, under 65% are singletons. Whole-study findings and limits: Among long-lived donors, naive CD4+ cells were more numerous and diversity higher than in aged donors. Researchers deemed the diversity estimates from one million T cells underestimates.

Donors were healthy Caucasian individuals from Russia aged about 6 to 100. Sequenced: blood. The clonotype was recovered from a woman of 80 years or more in good health. The chain combines TRBV7-3 with TRBJ1-5; tentatively, D is TRBD1 (6 bases). CDR3 DNA sequence: TGTGCCAGCAGCTTAAAGTCGAGCAGGGGAAATTTGAGCAATCAGCCCCAGCATTTT. It specifies CASSLKSSRGNLSNQPQHF.